These T cell receptor beta chains were read from a single sample in a study of patients and donors after allogeneic stem cell transplantation. TCRdb reprocessed the RT-PCR reads with MiXCR, giving one entry per CDR3 protein. The sample consists of 800,000 to 1,000,000 distinct CDR3 sequences, over 15% of them appearing once. What was sequenced was blood, either unsorted or a sorted T cell fraction (not recorded which). The receptor set was obtained from a human donor who was either an allogeneic HSCT recipient or a stem cell or donor lymphocyte infusion donor (not recorded which). It is not recorded whose cells these are; they may come from a transplant donor. Both conserved end residues are part of each CDR3. D genes are given only for firm matches. The size of a clone is reported for some rows only, either as once, few or many, or as a class for expanded clones.

v_gene,abundance,j_gene,d_gene,CDR3aa,CDR3nt
TRBV5-1,many,TRBJ2-1,TRBD1,CASSLGQGVSNEQFF,TGCGCCAGCAGCTTGGGACAGGGTGTTAGCAATGAGCAGTTCTTC
TRBV20-1,few,TRBJ1-5,NA,CSARAPGGLSNQPQHF,TGCAGTGCTAGAGCCCCGGGAGGGCTTAGCAATCAGCCCCAGCATTTT
TRBV20-1,many,TRBJ1-6,NA,CSARPIVGHTSPLHF,TGCAGTGCTAGACCCATAGTGGGACACACTTCACCCCTCCACTTT
TRBV29-1,NA,TRBJ2-1,NA,CSVDNEQFF,TGCAGCGTCGACAATGAGCAGTTCTTC
TRBV20-1,NA,TRBJ2-1,NA,CSASGTLNEQFF,TGCAGTGCTAGCGGGACCCTAAATGAGCAGTTCTTC
TRBV7-9,NA,TRBJ2-5,NA,CASRLRETQYF,TGTGCCAGCAGATTACGAGAGACCCAGTACTTC
TRBV27,few,TRBJ1-5,TRBD1,CASSSGQGYQPQHF,TGTGCCAGCAGTTCCGGACAGGGTTATCAGCCCCAGCATTTT
TRBV7-9,few,TRBJ2-7,NA,CASSLKGGRPYEQYF,TGTGCCAGCAGCTTGAAGGGGGGGCGGCCCTACGAGCAGTACTTC
TRBV29-1,NA,TRBJ1-2,NA,CSVPQGNYGYTF,TGCAGCGTTCCCCAGGGTAACTATGGCTACACCTTC
TRBV19,once,TRBJ1-2,NA,CASSIPGEGIYAYTF,TGTGCCAGTAGCATCCCCGGTGAGGGGATCTACGCCTACACCTTC
TRBV25-1,few,TRBJ1-2,NA,CASSESGGAPNYGYTF,TGTGCCAGCAGTGAATCCGGCGGGGCTCCTAACTATGGCTACACCTTC
TRBV6-1,NA,TRBJ2-7,NA,CASMEVGEQYF,TGTGCCAGCATGGAGGTAGGCGAGCAGTACTTC
TRBV20-1,few,TRBJ2-7,NA,CSASIDRSYEQYF,TGCAGTGCTAGTATTGATAGGAGCTACGAGCAGTACTTC
TRBV30,few,TRBJ1-2,NA,CAWSVQGRRGYGYTF,TGTGCCTGGAGTGTACAAGGCAGGAGGGGCTATGGCTACACCTTC
TRBV20-1,NA,TRBJ2-3,NA,CSAHAPPDTQYF,TGCAGTGCCCATGCCCCTCCAGATACGCAGTATTTT
TRBV10-3,few,TRBJ2-7,NA,CAIRTTGNYEQYF,TGTGCCATCAGAACAACGGGTAATTACGAGCAGTACTTC
TRBV5-1,NA,TRBJ2-7,TRBD1,CASSTGTGTHYEQYF,TGCGCCAGCAGCACCGGGACAGGGACACACTACGAGCAGTACTTC
TRBV4-2,many,TRBJ1-3,NA,CASSQDGGAPGNTIYF,TGTGCCAGCAGCCAAGATGGGGGGGCGCCTGGAAACACCATATATTTT
TRBV24-1,NA,TRBJ2-6,NA,CATSDRGGSGANVLTF,TGTGCCACCAGTGATCGCGGTGGGTCTGGGGCCAACGTCCTGACTTTC
TRBV5-8,many,TRBJ1-2,NA,CASSLASGANYGYTF,TGTGCCAGCAGCTTGGCCTCAGGAGCTAACTATGGCTACACCTTC
TRBV20-1,few,TRBJ2-1,TRBD2,CSAPVAGGYNEQFF,TGCAGTGCCCCGGTAGCGGGGGGATACAATGAGCAGTTCTTC
TRBV20-1,NA,TRBJ2-4,TRBD2,CSATSGVTDKNIQYF,TGCAGTGCTACTAGCGGGGTAACAGACAAAAACATTCAGTACTTC
TRBV9,NA,TRBJ2-2,NA,CASSLRGVTGELFF,TGTGCCAGCAGCTTACGAGGGGTTACCGGGGAGCTGTTTTTT
TRBV27,NA,TRBJ2-5,NA,CASSLRGGRQETQYF,TGTGCCAGCAGTTTGCGGGGAGGTAGACAAGAGACCCAGTACTTC
TRBV5-4,once,TRBJ1-4,NA,CASSDTGGGGEKLFF,TGTGCCAGCAGCGACACAGGTGGGGGTGGCGAAAAACTGTTTTTT
TRBV5-1,NA,TRBJ2-5,NA,CASSLTLGTQETQYF,TGCGCCAGCAGCTTGACGTTAGGGACGCAAGAGACCCAGTACTTC
TRBV7-2,NA,TRBJ2-1,NA,CASSPKPGEASFYEQFF,TGTGCCAGCAGCCCCAAACCGGGGGAGGCCTCTTTTTATGAGCAGTTCTTC
TRBV7-2,NA,TRBJ2-6,TRBD1,CASSLGDSSGANVLTF,TGTGCCAGCAGCTTAGGGGACAGCTCTGGGGCCAACGTCCTGACTTTC
TRBV11-1,NA,TRBJ1-1,NA,CASSPSRIEAFF,TGTGCCAGCAGCCCCAGCCGAATTGAAGCTTTCTTT
TRBV5-1,NA,TRBJ1-6,NA,CASSSGTGEFPLHF,TGCGCCAGCAGCTCTGGGACGGGGGAATTTCCCCTCCACTTT
TRBV12-3/TRBV12-4,few,TRBJ1-3,NA,CASGGNRVFSGNTIYF,TGTGCCAGCGGAGGAAACAGGGTCTTCTCTGGAAACACCATATATTTT
TRBV20-1,NA,TRBJ2-5,TRBD2,CSARDSRTSGGETQYF,TGCAGTGCTAGAGATTCCAGGACTAGCGGGGGGGAGACCCAGTACTTC
TRBV9,NA,TRBJ2-2,NA,CASSVFTTGSGELFF,TGTGCCAGCAGCGTATTCACGACGGGATCCGGGGAGCTGTTTTTT
TRBV14,NA,TRBJ1-6,NA,CASSKQGGSPLHF,TGTGCCAGCAGCAAACAGGGAGGGTCACCCCTCCACTTT
TRBV7-2,many,TRBJ1-2,NA,CASSPGIGNYGYTF,TGTGCCAGCAGCCCAGGGATAGGGAACTATGGCTACACCTTC
TRBV7-8,few,TRBJ2-3,TRBD2,CASSDPGLAADTQYF,TGTGCCAGCAGCGACCCGGGACTAGCTGCAGATACGCAGTATTTT
TRBV5-1,NA,TRBJ1-1,NA,CASSSEGFGNTEAFF,TGCGCCAGCAGCAGTGAGGGGTTTGGTAACACTGAAGCTTTCTTT
TRBV5-1,NA,TRBJ2-1,TRBD1,CASSYTGGVAVHEQFF,TGCGCCAGCAGCTATACAGGGGGCGTAGCGGTCCATGAGCAGTTCTTC
TRBV6-5,NA,TRBJ2-5,TRBD2,CASSYSLAGIETQYF,TGTGCCAGCAGTTACTCACTAGCGGGGATTGAGACCCAGTACTTC
TRBV9,NA,TRBJ2-1,TRBD2,CASSRTSGRALTLNEQFF,TGTGCCAGCAGCCGGACTAGCGGGAGGGCCCTAACTCTCAATGAGCAGTTCTTC
TRBV24-1,few,TRBJ2-1,NA,CATSGRESYNEQFF,TGTGCCACCAGTGGTCGGGAGTCCTACAATGAGCAGTTCTTC
TRBV2,few,TRBJ1-2,NA,CARGTGTPVSGYTF,TGTGCCAGGGGGACCGGGACACCGGTTTCTGGCTACACCTTC
TRBV27,few,TRBJ1-5,TRBD1,CASSSHRGGSNQPQHF,TGTGCCAGCAGTTCCCACAGGGGAGGCAGCAATCAGCCCCAGCATTTT
TRBV12-3/TRBV12-4,few,TRBJ1-1,TRBD1,CASSPYRGTTEAFF,TGTGCCAGCAGCCCGTACAGGGGTACCACTGAAGCTTTCTTT
TRBV18,NA,TRBJ1-1,NA,CASSPPWTLDLGTEAFF,TGTGCCAGCTCACCACCGTGGACACTCGACTTGGGCACTGAAGCTTTCTTT
TRBV28,NA,TRBJ1-5,NA,CASCILTGSNQPQHF,TGTGCCAGCTGCATTCTCACAGGTAGCAATCAGCCCCAGCATTTT
TRBV6-5,few,TRBJ2-7,NA,CASSSQTRVSEQYF,TGTGCCAGCAGTTCGCAAACCAGGGTGAGCGAGCAGTACTTC
TRBV4-1,NA,TRBJ2-7,TRBD1,CASSPPRQGYEQYF,TGCGCCAGCAGCCCCCCACGACAGGGCTACGAGCAGTACTTC
TRBV27,NA,TRBJ1-1,TRBD1,CASSFGQGLSGTEAFF,TGTGCCAGCAGTTTTGGACAGGGCCTTTCGGGCACTGAAGCTTTCTTT
TRBV12-3/TRBV12-4,many,TRBJ2-4,NA,CASSLAGGSGNIQYF,TGTGCCAGCAGTTTAGCCGGAGGGAGTGGGAACATTCAGTACTTC
TRBV6-5,NA,TRBJ1-1,NA,CASSYVRTGTKAFF,TGTGCCAGCAGTTACGTTCGAACTGGGACTAAAGCTTTCTTT